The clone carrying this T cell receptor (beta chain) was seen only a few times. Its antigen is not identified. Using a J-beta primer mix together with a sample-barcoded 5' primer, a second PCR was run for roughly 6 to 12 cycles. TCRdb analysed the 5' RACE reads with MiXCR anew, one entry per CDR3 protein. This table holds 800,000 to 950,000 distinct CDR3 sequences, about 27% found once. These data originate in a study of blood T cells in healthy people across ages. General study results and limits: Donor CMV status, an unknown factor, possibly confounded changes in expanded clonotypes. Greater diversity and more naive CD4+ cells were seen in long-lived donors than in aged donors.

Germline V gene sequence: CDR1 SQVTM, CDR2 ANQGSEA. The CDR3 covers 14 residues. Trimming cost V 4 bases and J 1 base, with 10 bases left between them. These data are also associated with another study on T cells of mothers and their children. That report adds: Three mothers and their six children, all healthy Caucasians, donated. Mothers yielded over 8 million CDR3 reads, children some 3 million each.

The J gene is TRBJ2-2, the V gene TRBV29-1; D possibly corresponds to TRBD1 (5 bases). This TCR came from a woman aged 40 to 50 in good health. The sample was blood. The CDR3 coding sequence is TGCAGCGTTGGGACACAAATGAACACCGGGGAGCTGTTTTTT. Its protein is CSVGTQMNTGELFF.